Listed here is a single T cell receptor beta chain. The target antigen is unknown. The sample comes from a study of shared clonotypes between healthy human individuals. As defined, naive CD8 cells were CD45RO-negative and positively selected for CCR7, with terminally differentiated effector memory CD45RA+ cells excluded. Healthy HIV-negative adults with no recent acute infections or vaccinations were recruited as donors. Trimming pared 1 base from V and 6 bases from J, leaving 9 bases between. This CDR3 region has 14 residues. The V gene's germline CDR1 is LNHNV and CDR2 YYDKDF (reference sequence). At the deep level, the assay was run. Each replicate PCR on the sorted subsets used roughly 190 ng DNA (roughly 30,000 T cell genomes). Some clones are missing from TCRdb's copy, which holds only in-frame ones; the method was immunoSEQ multiplex PCR. The data hold about 2.2 million clones, with 85% to 95% observed a single time.

Study-level findings and limits: Naive subsets generally had larger estimated richness than memory subsets.

V and J are TRBV15 and TRBJ1-4; no definite D call. Sequencing was done on a sample of naive CD8+ T cells from PBMCs. This TCR was recovered from a man between 18 and 35 years old in good health. Some clones in this sample may be carry-over from other donors' samples. The CDR3 sequence is CATSRAAVDEKLFF. DNA for the CDR3: TGTGCCACCAGCAGAGCAGCGGTCGATGAAAAACTGTTTTTT.